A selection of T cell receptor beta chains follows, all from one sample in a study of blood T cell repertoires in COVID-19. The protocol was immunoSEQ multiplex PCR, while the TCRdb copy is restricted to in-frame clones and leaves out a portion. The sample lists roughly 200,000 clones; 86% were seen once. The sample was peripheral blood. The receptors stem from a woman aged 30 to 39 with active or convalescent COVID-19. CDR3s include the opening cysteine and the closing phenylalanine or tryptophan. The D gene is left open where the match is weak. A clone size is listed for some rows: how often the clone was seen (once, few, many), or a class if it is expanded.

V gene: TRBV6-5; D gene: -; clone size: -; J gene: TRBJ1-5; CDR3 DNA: TGTGCCAGCTCCTGGGGGCAGGGCAATCAGCCCCAGCATTTT; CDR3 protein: CASSWGQGNQPQHF
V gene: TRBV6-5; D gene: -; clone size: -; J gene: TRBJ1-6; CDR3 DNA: TGTGCCAGCATGATTCCCTCCGGGGATTCACCCCTCCACTTT; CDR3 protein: CASMIPSGDSPLHF
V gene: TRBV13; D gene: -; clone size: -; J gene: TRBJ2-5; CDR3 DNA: TGTGCCAGCAGCTTCAGTGGGGCCCGGGAGACCCAGTACTTC; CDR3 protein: CASSFSGARETQYF
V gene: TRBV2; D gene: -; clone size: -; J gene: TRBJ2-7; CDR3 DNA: TGTGCCAGCAGGCCCGACCGGGACAAAGAAAAATGGGGCCCCTACGAGCAGTACTTC; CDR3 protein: CASRPDRDKEKWGPYEQYF
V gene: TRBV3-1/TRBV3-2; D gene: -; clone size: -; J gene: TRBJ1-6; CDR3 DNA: TGTGCCAGCAGCCAAGGCACACCTTCTTATTCTCCCCTCCACTTT; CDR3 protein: CASSQGTPSYSPLHF
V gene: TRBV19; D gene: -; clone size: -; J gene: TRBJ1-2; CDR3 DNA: TGTGCCAGCCGAGGAGGGTCCGGGGGCTACACCTTC; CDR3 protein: CASRGGSGGYTF
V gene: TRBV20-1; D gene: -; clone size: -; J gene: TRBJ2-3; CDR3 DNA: TGCAGTGCCAGACAGTCAGATACGCAGTATTTT; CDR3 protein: CSARQSDTQYF
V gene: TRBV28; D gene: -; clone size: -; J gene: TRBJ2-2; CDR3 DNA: TGTGCCAGCAGTGCCAGGGGATCGAACACCGGGGAGCTGTTTTTT; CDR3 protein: CASSARGSNTGELFF
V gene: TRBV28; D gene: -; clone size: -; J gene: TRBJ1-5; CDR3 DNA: TGTGCCAGCAGTTTACTGGCAAGACTTAGCAATCAGCCCCAGCATTTT; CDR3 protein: CASSLLARLSNQPQHF
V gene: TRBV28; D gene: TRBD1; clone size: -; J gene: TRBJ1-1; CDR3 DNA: TGTGCCAGCAGTTTGGGGACAGGGTTCCGCTCGGGGGCTGAAGCTTTCTTT; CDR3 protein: CASSLGTGFRSGAEAFF
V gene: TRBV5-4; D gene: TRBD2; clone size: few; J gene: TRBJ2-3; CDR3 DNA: TGTGCCAGCAGCCCGCAGGTTAGCGGGAGGGGAGATACGCAGTATTTT; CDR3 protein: CASSPQVSGRGDTQYF
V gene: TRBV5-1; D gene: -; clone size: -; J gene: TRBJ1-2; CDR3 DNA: TGCGCCAGCAGCTTCAAGGACATTAACTATGGCTACACCTTC; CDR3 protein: CASSFKDINYGYTF
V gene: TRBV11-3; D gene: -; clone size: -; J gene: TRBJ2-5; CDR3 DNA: TGTGCCAGCAGCTTAACAAGCCAAGAGACCCAGTACTTC; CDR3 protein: CASSLTSQETQYF
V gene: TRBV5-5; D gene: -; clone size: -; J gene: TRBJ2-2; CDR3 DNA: TGTGCCAGCAGCTTCACAGGGACGAGCGGGGAGCTGTTTTTT; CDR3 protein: CASSFTGTSGELFF
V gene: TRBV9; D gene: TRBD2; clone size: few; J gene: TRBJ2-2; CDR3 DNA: TGTGCCAGCAGCGTAGGTCGACTAGCGGGGGGCACCGGGGAGCTGTTTTTT; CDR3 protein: CASSVGRLAGGTGELFF
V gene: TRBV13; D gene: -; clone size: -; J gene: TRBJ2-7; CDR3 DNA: TGTGCCAGCAACCTAAGGGGTAACTCCTACGAGCAGTACTTC; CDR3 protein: CASNLRGNSYEQYF
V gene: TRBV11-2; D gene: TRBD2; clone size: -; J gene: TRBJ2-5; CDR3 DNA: TGTGCCAGCAGTTTTAGCGGGGGCCAAGAGACCCAGTACTTC; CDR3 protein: CASSFSGGQETQYF
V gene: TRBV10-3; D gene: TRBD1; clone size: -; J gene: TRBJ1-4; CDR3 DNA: TGTGCCATCAGTGAGATTTGGAGAGGGGGCGCATCCACTAATGAAAAACTGTTTTTT; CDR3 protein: CAISEIWRGGASTNEKLFF
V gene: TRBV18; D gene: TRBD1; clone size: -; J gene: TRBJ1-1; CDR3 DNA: TGTGCCAGCTCACAGGGACAGGGGGCGAGAAAGACTGAAGCTTTCTTT; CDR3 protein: CASSQGQGARKTEAFF
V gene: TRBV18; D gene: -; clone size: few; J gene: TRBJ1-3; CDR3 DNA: TGTGCCAGCTCACTAGCGACAGGCGGCAGTAGGGGAAACACCATATATTTT; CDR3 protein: CASSLATGGSRGNTIYF
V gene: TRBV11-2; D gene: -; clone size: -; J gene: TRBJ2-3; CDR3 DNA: TGTGCCAGCAGCTTAGCATTTCAGGGCCCAGATACGCAGTATTTT; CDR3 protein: CASSLAFQGPDTQYF
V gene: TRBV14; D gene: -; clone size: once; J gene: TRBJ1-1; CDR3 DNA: TGTGCCAGCAGCCAACCCTCGGCGGGGTACAACACTGAAGCTTTCTTT; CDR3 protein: CASSQPSAGYNTEAFF
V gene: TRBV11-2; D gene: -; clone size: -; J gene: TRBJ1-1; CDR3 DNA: TGTGCCAGCAGCGCCATAGGGAGTCCCACTGAAGCTTTCTTT; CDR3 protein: CASSAIGSPTEAFF
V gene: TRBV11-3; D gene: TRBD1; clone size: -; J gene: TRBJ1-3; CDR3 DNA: TGTGCCAGCAGCCGTCGGACAGGGACTGGAAACACCATATATTTT; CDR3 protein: CASSRRTGTGNTIYF
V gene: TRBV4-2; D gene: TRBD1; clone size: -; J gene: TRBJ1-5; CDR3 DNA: TGTGCCAGCAGCCAAGACGGACAGGGCAATCAGCCCCAGCATTTT; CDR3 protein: CASSQDGQGNQPQHF
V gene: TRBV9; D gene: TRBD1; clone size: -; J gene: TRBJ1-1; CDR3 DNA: TGTGCCAGCAGCACACGGGACAGGGGATTTTGGAACACTGAAGCTTTCTTT; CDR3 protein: CASSTRDRGFWNTEAFF
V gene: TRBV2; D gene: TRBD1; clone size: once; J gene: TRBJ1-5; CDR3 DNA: TGTGCCAGCAGTCCCGACAGGGGCCTAACTATCAATCAGCCCCAGCATTTT; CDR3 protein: CASSPDRGLTINQPQHF
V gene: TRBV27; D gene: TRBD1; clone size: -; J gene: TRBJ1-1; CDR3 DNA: TGTGCCAGCAGTAGTACAGGGGGGAACACTGAAGCTTTCTTT; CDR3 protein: CASSSTGGNTEAFF
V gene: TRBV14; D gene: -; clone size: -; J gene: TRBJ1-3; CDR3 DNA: TGTGCCAGCAGCCAAGATCAGGGGTCTGGAAACACCATATATTTT; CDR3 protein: CASSQDQGSGNTIYF
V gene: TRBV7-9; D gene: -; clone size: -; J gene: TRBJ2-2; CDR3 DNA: TGTGCCAGCTCCCGGGGGCTAGCGGCCACCGGGGAGCTGTTTTTT; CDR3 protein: CASSRGLAATGELFF
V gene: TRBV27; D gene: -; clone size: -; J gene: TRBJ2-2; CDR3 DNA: TGTGCCAGCTTGCCTGGGCGGGTAGTCACCGGGGAGCTGTTTTTT; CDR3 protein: CASLPGRVVTGELFF
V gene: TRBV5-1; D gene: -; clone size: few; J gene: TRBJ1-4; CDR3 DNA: TGCGCCAGCAGCCCCTACGGGACTAATGAAAAACTGTTTTTT; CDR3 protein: CASSPYGTNEKLFF
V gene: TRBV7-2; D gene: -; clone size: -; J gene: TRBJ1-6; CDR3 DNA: TGTGCCAGCAGCGAAAGGATTCAGGGACCCCTCCACTTT; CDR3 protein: CASSERIQGPLHF
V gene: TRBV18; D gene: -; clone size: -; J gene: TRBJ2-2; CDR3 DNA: TGTGCCAGCTCACCAGGGAGCGGGAACACCGGGGAGCTGTTTTTT; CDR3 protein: CASSPGSGNTGELFF
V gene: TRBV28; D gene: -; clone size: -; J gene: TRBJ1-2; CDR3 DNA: TGTGCCAGCAGTTCCTCGGGGGGCTACACCTTC; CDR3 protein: CASSSSGGYTF
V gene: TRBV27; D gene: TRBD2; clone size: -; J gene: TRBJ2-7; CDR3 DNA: TGTGCCAGCAGACTAGCGGGGGGAATCTCGCCATACGAGCAGTACTTC; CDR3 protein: CASRLAGGISPYEQYF
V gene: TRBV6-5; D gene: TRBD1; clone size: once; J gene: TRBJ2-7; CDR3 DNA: TGTGCCAGCAGTTACTACCCGACAGGGTCCATTATTGAGCAGTACTTC; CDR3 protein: CASSYYPTGSIIEQYF
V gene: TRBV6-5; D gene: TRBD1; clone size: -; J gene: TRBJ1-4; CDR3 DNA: TGTGCCAGCAGAAGGGACAGGGATAAACTGTTTTTT; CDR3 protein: CASRRDRDKLFF
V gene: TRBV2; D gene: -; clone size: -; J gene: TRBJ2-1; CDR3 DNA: TGTGCCAGCAGTGAAGTATATGAGCAGTTCTTC; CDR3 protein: CASSEVYEQFF
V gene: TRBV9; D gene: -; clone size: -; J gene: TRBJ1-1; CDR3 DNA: TGTGCCAGCAGCGCCCACCAGGGGAACACTGAAGCTTTCTTT; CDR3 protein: CASSAHQGNTEAFF
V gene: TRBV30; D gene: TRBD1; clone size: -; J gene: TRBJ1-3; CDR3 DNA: TGTGCCTGGACTGGACAGGGCTTTTCCTCTGGAAACACCATATATTTT; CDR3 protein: CAWTGQGFSSGNTIYF
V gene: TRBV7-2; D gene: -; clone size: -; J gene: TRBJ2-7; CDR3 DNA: TGTGCCAGCAGCCGGCCCCCAAGTAGCGGCCGTTACTACGAGCAGTACTTC; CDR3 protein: CASSRPPSSGRYYEQYF
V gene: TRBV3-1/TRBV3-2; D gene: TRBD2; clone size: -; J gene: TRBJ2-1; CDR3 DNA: TGTGCCAGCACCACGACTAGCGGGATCCATGAGCAGTTCTTC; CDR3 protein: CASTTTSGIHEQFF
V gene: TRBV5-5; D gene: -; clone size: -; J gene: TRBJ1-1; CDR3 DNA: TGTGCCAGCAGCTTCGGGACACTAAACACTGAAGCTTTCTTT; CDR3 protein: CASSFGTLNTEAFF
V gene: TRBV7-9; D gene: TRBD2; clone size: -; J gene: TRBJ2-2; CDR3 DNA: TGTGCCAGCAGCTTTTCCCTAGCGGGAGAGCGAAACACCGGGGAGCTGTTTTTT; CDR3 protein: CASSFSLAGERNTGELFF
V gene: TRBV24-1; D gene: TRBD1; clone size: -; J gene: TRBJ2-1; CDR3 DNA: TGTGCCACCAGTGAGGCGACAGGGGACAATGAGCAGTTCTTC; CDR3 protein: CATSEATGDNEQFF
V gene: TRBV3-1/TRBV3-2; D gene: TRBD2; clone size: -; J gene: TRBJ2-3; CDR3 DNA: TGTGCCAGCAGCCCCGGACTAGCGGGAGTAACAGATACGCAGTATTTT; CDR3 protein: CASSPGLAGVTDTQYF
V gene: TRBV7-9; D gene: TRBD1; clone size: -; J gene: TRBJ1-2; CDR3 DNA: TGTGCCAGCAGCTCCTTAATGGAACAGGGGGCTAGCTATGGCTACACCTTC; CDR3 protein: CASSSLMEQGASYGYTF